The subject of this entry is one T cell receptor (beta chain). Its antigen is not known. The V segment lost 2 bases and the J segment 0 bases; nucleotides outside the gene matches: 2. CDR3 length equals 16 residues. From germline, CDR1 is MNHNY and CDR2 SVGAGI (reference sequence). The PCR used 60 Vbeta and 13 Jbeta primers. Data came from immunoSEQ multiplex PCR; TCRdb stores just in-frame clones and leaves some out. The table has around 84,000 clones, under 80% seen once; the top ten hold around an eighth. This record comes from a study of cytomegalovirus exposure and HLA in healthy donors. General study findings and limits: Highest at DRB1 and lowest at HLA-C, TCR association rates differed among HLA loci in a later analysis. Productive rates of about 90% or about 30% were seen for most TCR beta V segments in an earlier analysis. The authors later linked a missense DCLRE1C variant to TCR beta V- and J-gene trimming.

The chain links TRBV6-6 to TRBJ2-7, with TRBD1 matching 12 bases. The TCR comes from a human donor in good health. Sequencing was done on a sample of PBMCs. Here the CDR3 DNA reads TGTGCCAGCAGTTACCTGGGACAGGGGGCCTCCTACGAGCAGTACTTC. Protein product: CASSYLGQGASYEQYF.